The rows below give T cell receptor beta chains drawn from one sample of a study of lymphopenia after photon versus proton radiotherapy. Clones were sequenced by immunoSEQ multiplex PCR, and TCRdb holds only the in-frame ones, with some missing. The table has tens of thousands of clones, around 85% seen once. Sequenced here: peripheral blood, sampled from a patient treated with photon-based radiotherapy. The receptors stem from a man between 60 and 70 years old with pancreatic cancer. The CDR3 runs from the conserved cysteine through the conserved F or W.

CASSLERGSYNEQFF	TRBV7-2	TRBJ2-1
CASSLERGKQFF	TRBV7-9	TRBJ2-1
CASSQRHPGQWTEGEPHNEQFF	TRBV4-2	TRBJ2-1
CASRRSGLTFLPFF	TRBV2	TRBJ2-1
CASSYIYEQYF	TRBV7-9	TRBJ2-7
CASINGQGSYEQYF	TRBV6-5	TRBJ2-7
CASSQGVSAKNIQYF	TRBV4-2	TRBJ2-4
CASSLQGGVSMQPQHF	TRBV18	TRBJ1-5
CASSSGYNYEQYF	TRBV5-6	TRBJ2-7
CASSLAGSGSDTQYF	TRBV7-7	TRBJ2-3
CASSREAEDTQYF	TRBV7-2	TRBJ2-3
CASSSSYEQYF	TRBV25-1	TRBJ2-7
CASSQTRNSYEQYF	TRBV7-2	TRBJ2-7
CSVGWGQTETQYF	TRBV29-1	TRBJ2-5
CASSRILLAGGSTDTQYF	TRBV5-4	TRBJ2-3
CASSQDLIRTGHYGYTF	TRBV4-3	TRBJ1-2
CASSVSAGSAATNEKLFF	TRBV9	TRBJ1-4
CASSPGQNTGELFF	TRBV6-5	TRBJ2-2
CASRLDGPKNEQFF	TRBV5-1	TRBJ2-1
CAWNPGQGILQFF	TRBV30	TRBJ2-1
CASSLDHFRVKANYGYTF	TRBV11-2	TRBJ1-2
CASSRTGRLRAFF	TRBV6-5	TRBJ1-1
CASSPSGGWTYNEQFF	TRBV11-2	TRBJ2-1
CASSVAPPGQGISSLHF	TRBV9	TRBJ1-6
CASSIQANQPQHF	TRBV19	TRBJ1-5
CASSTTQGNTEAFF	TRBV7-6	TRBJ1-1
CAIRSQGLNSPLHF	TRBV10-3	TRBJ1-6
CASSLKLSAYNEQFF	TRBV5-4	TRBJ2-1
CASSQTSGAYSYEQYF	TRBV4-2	TRBJ2-7
CATSSKGETQYF	TRBV15	TRBJ2-5
CASSVRTTTDTQYF	TRBV2	TRBJ2-3
CASSFQSYNEQFF	TRBV7-6	TRBJ2-1
CASSSRRGTTYEQYF	TRBV7-2	TRBJ2-7
CASSYAQKETQYF	TRBV6-5	TRBJ2-5
CASSPNYSNQPQHF	TRBV6-4	TRBJ1-5